The 6 T cell receptor beta chains in this list originate from one sample, sequenced in a study of T-cell memory formation after mild COVID-19. TCRdb called the 5' RACE reads again in MiXCR, with one record for every CDR3 protein. The sample carries 200,000 or so distinct CDR3 sequences, about 18% recorded once. The source material was PBMCs or a T cell subset sorted from them (not recorded which). These receptors came from an adult woman who had mild COVID-19 (a few samples of this study predate the infection). Cell type and time point are not known.

The chain links TRBV4-2 to TRBJ2-7; 10 bases fit TRBD1. J gave up 4 bases and V 0 bases, and 6 bases lay outside the gene matches. This CDR3 region has 16 residues. CDR1 LGHNA and CDR2 YNFKEQ come from the germline V gene. The CDR3 DNA sequence: TGTGCCAGCAGCCAAGATCAGTGGGGACAGGGGTACGAGCAGTACTTC. This codes for CASSQDQWGQGYEQYF.

J is TRBJ1-5 and V is TRBV6-6, with no clear D. Germline CDR1 is MNHNY and CDR2 is SVGAGI (reference sequence). Trimming removed 8 bases from V and 4 bases from J, with 9 bases in between. The CDR3 spans 12 residues. The CDR3 reads CASGPENQPQHF. CDR3 nucleotides: TGTGCCAGCGGACCAGAGAATCAGCCCCAGCATTTT.

In its sample, this clonotype was seen a few times. This rearrangement joins TRBV12-3 or TRBV12-4 to TRBJ1-2; perhaps TRBD1 as D (5 bases). V was shortened by 4 bases and J by 4 bases, with 13 bases between the two germline ends. This CDR3 is built from 14 residues. CDR3 DNA: TGTGCCAGCAGTTACGTACAGGTTGGCTATGGCTACACCTTC. It specifies CASSYVQVGYGYTF.

The chain combines TRBV7-2 with TRBJ2-5, with no clear D. CDR3 length equals 12 residues. Trimming took 2 bases from V and 7 from J, leaving 8 bases between them. Germline CDR1 reads SGHTA; CDR2 reads FQGNSA. The CDR3 nucleotides read TGTGCCAGCAGCTTACCCGAAGGGACCCAGTACTTC. Protein sequence: CASSLPEGTQYF.

V usage is TRBV5-1 and J usage is TRBJ1-1; 7 bases align to TRBD1. The V gene's germline CDR1 is SGHRS and CDR2 YFSETQ. This CDR3 is built from 15 residues. J lost 0 bases, V lost 5 bases, and 7 bases had no gene match. Here the CDR3 reads CASSPGQPMNTEAFF. The CDR3 DNA reads TGCGCCAGCAGTCCGGGACAGCCTATGAACACTGAAGCTTTCTTT.

This clonotype was observed many times. The chain has TRBV12-3 or TRBV12-4 and TRBJ1-1; D is uncertain. The CDR3 spans 13 residues. Trimming cost V 3 bases and J 0 bases, with 5 bases left between them. The CDR3 is CASSLLVNTEAFF. In DNA, the CDR3 is TGTGCCAGCAGTTTGTTGGTGAACACTGAAGCTTTCTTT.